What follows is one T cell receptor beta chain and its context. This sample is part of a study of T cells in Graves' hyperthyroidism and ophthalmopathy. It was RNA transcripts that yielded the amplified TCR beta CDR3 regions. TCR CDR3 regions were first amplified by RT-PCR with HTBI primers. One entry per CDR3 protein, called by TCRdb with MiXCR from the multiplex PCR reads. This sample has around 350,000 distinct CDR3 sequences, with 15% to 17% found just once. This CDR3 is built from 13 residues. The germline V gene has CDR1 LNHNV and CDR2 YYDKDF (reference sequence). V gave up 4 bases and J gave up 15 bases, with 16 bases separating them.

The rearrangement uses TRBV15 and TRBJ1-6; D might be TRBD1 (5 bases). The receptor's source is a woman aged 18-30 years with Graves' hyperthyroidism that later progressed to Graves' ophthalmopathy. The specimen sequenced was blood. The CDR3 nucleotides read TGTGCCACCAGCATCGTAGGGGCCGGGGTCCTCCACTTT. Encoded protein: CATSIVGAGVLHF.